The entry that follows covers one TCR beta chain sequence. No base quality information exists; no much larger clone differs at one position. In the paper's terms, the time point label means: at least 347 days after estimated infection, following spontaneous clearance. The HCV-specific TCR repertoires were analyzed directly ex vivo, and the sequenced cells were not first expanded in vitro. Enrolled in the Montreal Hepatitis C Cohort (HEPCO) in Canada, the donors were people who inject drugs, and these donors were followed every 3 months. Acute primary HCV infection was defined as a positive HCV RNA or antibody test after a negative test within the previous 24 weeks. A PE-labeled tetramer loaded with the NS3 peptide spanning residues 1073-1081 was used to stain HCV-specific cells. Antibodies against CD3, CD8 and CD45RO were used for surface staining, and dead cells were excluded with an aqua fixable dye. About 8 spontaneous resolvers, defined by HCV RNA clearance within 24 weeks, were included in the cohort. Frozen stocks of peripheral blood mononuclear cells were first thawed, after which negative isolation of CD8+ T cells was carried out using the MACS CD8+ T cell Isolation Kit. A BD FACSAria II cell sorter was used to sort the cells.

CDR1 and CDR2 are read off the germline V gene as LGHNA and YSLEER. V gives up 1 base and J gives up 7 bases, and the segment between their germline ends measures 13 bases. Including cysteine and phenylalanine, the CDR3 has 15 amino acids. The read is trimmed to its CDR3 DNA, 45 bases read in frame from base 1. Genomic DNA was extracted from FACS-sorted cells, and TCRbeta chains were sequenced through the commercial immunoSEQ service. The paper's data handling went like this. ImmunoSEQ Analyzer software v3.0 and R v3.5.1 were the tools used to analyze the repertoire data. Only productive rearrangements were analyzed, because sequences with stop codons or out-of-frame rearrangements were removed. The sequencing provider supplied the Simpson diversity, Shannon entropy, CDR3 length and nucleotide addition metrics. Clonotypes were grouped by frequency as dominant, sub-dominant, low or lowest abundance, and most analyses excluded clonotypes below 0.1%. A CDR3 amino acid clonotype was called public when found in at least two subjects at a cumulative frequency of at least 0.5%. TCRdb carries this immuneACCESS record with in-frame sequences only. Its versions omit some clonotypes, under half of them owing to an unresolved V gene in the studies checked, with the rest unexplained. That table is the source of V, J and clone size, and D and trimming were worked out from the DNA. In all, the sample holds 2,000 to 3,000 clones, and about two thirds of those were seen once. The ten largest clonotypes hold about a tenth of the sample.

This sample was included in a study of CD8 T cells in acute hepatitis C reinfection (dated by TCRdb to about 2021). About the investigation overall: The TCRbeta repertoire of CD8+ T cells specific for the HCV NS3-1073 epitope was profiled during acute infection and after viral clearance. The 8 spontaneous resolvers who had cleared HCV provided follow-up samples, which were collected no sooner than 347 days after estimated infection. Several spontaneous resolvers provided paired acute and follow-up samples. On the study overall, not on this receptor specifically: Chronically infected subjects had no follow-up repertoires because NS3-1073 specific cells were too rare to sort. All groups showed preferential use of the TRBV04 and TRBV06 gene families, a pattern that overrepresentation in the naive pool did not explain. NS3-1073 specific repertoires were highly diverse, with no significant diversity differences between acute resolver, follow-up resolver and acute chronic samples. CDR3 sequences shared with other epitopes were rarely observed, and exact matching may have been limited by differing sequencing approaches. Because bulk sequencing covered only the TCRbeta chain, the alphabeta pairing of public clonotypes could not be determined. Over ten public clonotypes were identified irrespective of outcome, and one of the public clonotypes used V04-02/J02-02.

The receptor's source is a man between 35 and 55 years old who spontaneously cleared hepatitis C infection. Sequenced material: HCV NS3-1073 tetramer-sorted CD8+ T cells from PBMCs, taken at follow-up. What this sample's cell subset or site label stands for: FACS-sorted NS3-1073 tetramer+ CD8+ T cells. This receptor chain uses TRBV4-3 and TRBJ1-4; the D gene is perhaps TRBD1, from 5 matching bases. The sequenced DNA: TGCGCCAGCAGCCAAGGAGAAGGGACGGTTGAAAAACTGTTTTTT. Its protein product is CASSQGEGTVEKLFF.